Below are 18 T cell receptor beta chains sequenced from a single sample in a study of T cells in tumors after PD-1 blockade. Libraries were prepared by immunoSEQ multiplex PCR; TCRdb keeps only in-frame clonotypes and omits some of them. The sample has 45,000 to 60,000 clones; roughly three quarters are singletons. The starting material was PBMCs, obtained before anti-PD-1 treatment. The receptor set was obtained from a human donor with basal cell carcinoma.

The chain is built from TRBV9 and TRBJ2-1, with 10 bases matching TRBD2. Germline V CDR1 and CDR2: SGDLS, YYNGEE. This CDR3 spans 14 amino acids. J lost 13 bases, V lost 2 bases, and 9 bases had no gene match. CDR3 in amino acids: CASSVTSGLAEQFF. CDR3 bases: TGTGCCAGCAGCGTTACCTCCGGACTAGCGGAACAGTTCTTC.

This rearrangement joins TRBV5-6 to TRBJ1-6; 7 nucleotides match TRBD1. The V gene end was trimmed by 6 bases and the J gene end by 0 bases; junction bases not matched to a gene: 6. Looked up from germline, CDR1 is SGHDT and CDR2 is YYEEEE. The CDR3 length is 16 residues. CDR3 protein: CASTVTGSSYNSPLHF. The CDR3 nucleotides are TGTGCCAGCACCGTGACAGGGAGCTCCTATAATTCACCCCTCCACTTT.

V is TRBV30 and J is TRBJ2-7; 8 bases agree with TRBD1. Germline CDR1 and CDR2: GTSNPN and SVGIG (reference sequence). V shed 3 bases, J shed 5 bases, and the junction held 9 bases outside the gene matches. The CDR3 extends over 14 amino acids. CDR3 coding DNA: TGTGCCTGGAGGTCGGACAGGGTCTACGACGAGCAGTACTTC. As protein: CAWRSDRVYDEQYF.

The chain uses TRBV24-1 and TRBJ2-1; D unclear. Germline assignment: CDR1 KGHDR and CDR2 SFDVKD. V was trimmed by 4 bases and J by 2 bases, leaving 8 bases between them. The CDR3 is made up of 14 amino acids. The DNA of the CDR3 is TGTGCCACCAGTGACCCCCGGACCTACAATGAGCAGTTCTTC. Residues: CATSDPRTYNEQFF.

This clone has just a few counts. The chain uses TRBV4-1 and TRBJ1-1, with 8 bases fitting TRBD1. Trimming removed 0 bases from V and 2 bases from J; junction bases left unmatched: 11. CDR3 size: 18 residues. Germline V lookup: CDR1 MGHRA, CDR2 YSYEKL. The CDR3 region has the DNA TGCGCCAGCAGCCAAGATCTATATCGGACAGGGCCCAACACTGAAGCTTTCTTT. This codes for CASSQDLYRTGPNTEAFF.

V usage is TRBV2 and J usage is TRBJ2-2; 11 bases agree with TRBD1. The CDR3 consists of 13 residues. V shed 6 bases, J shed 6 bases, and the junction held 0 bases outside the gene matches. Looked up from germline, CDR1 is SNHLY and CDR2 is FYNNEI. CDR3 sequence (DNA): TGTGCCAGCAGGGGACAGGGGGCCGGGGAGCTGTTTTTT. Translation gives CASRGQGAGELFF.

The CDR3 region has the DNA TGCGCCAGCAGTGAGTCGACCCTCCTGAACACTGAAGCTTTCTTT. This sequence encodes CASSESTLLNTEAFF. The chain links TRBV10-1 to TRBJ1-1; D unclear. Trimming removed 0 bases at V and 0 bases at J, with 8 bases between. CDR3 size: 15 residues. The germline V gene encodes CDR1 WNHNN and CDR2 SYGVQD (reference sequence).

The chain is built from TRBV5-4 and TRBJ2-1; D not certain. The CDR3 is made up of 13 amino acids. Looked up from germline, CDR1 is SGHNT and CDR2 is YYREEE (reference sequence). The ends were cut back, 3 bases at V and 5 bases at J, with 9 bases in the middle. CDR3 loop: CASSSQTNNEQFF. CDR3 bases: TGTGCCAGCAGCTCCCAAACCAACAATGAGCAGTTCTTC.

The J gene is TRBJ2-5, the V gene TRBV19; 11 positions match TRBD2. The CDR3 runs to 17 residues. V dropped 6 bases and J dropped 5; count of bases not matched to a gene: 14. Germline values: CDR1 LNHDA, CDR2 SQIVND (reference sequence). The CDR3 protein is CASSLGLAGGLAETQYF. The CDR3 DNA reads as TGTGCCAGTAGCCTCGGGTTAGCGGGGGGGCTGGCCGAGACCCAGTACTTC.

The CDR3 sequence is CASSPVGQGTAQYF. Written as DNA, the CDR3 is TGTGCCAGCAGCCCCGTGGGACAGGGTACGGCCCAGTACTTC. The V gene is TRBV2, the J gene TRBJ2-5, with 9 bases that match TRBD1. Germline trimming cut 6 bases from V and 9 bases from J; bases unmatched to any gene: 11. Germline V gives CDR1 SNHLY, CDR2 FYNNEI. The CDR3 is 14 residues long.

This rearrangement joins TRBV2 to TRBJ1-4; D unresolved. From germline, CDR1 is SNHLY and CDR2 FYNNEI. With 2 bases removed from V and 0 bases from J, the gap between germline ends came to 7 bases. CDR3 size: 15 residues. The CDR3 DNA follows: TGTGCCAGCAGTGAATCCGGGGCAACTAATGAAAAACTGTTTTTT. It codes for CASSESGATNEKLFF.

This clone was seen a handful of times. The chain combines TRBV20-1 with TRBJ1-1; D is possibly TRBD1 (5 bases). V was cut by 3 bases and J by 0 bases, with 8 bases left in between. There are 13 residues in the CDR3. Germline-derived CDR1 and CDR2 are DFQATT and SNEGSKA (reference sequence). This CDR3 reads CSASPGMNTEAFF. The CDR3 coding sequence is TGCAGTGCTAGTCCAGGGATGAACACTGAAGCTTTCTTT.

V usage is TRBV28 and J usage is TRBJ1-6; TRBD1 matches 10 bases. The CDR3 runs to 15 residues. V lost 5 bases, J lost 5 bases, and 3 bases stayed unmatched. Germline assignment: CDR1 MDHEN and CDR2 SYDVKM. CDR3 sequence reads: CASSKGQGNNSPLHF. The CDR3 DNA is TGTGCCAGCAGTAAGGGACAGGGGAATAATTCACCCCTCCACTTT.

The V call is TRBV7-9, the J call TRBJ1-2; no clear D gene. Looked up from germline, CDR1 is SEHNR and CDR2 is FQNEAQ (reference sequence). CDR3 length equals 15 residues. Trimming took 0 bases from V and 5 from J, leaving 13 bases between them. The CDR3 coding sequence is TGTGCCAGCAGCTTAGCCCTAGTGACCCCATATGGCTACACCTTC. This codes for CASSLALVTPYGYTF.

The chain couples TRBV28 to TRBJ1-1; D is unclear. Deletions cut 10 bases from V and 3 bases from J, with 15 bases between. CDR1 is MDHEN and CDR2 is SYDVKM in the germline V gene. This CDR3 has 13 residues. This chain's CDR3 is CAMKRYSDTEAFF. DNA of the CDR3: TGTGCCATGAAGCGGTACAGCGACACTGAAGCTTTCTTT.

The genes are TRBV3-1 (or the pseudogene TRBV3-2) and TRBJ1-4; 8 nucleotides match TRBD1. The germline V gene encodes CDR1 LGHDT and CDR2 YNNKEL (reference sequence). The CDR3 sequence is 19 residues long. J was trimmed by 0 bases and V by 7 bases; bases with no gene match: 16. The CDR3: CASIAGQVLNDATNEKLFF. CDR3 in DNA: TGTGCCAGCATCGCGGGACAGGTACTCAATGATGCAACTAATGAAAAACTGTTTTTT.

This chain links TRBV19 with TRBJ2-5; TRBD1 is a possible D gene (6 bases). The CDR3 runs 14 residues. V was clipped by 6 bases and J by 2 bases, with 13 bases between them. Germline lookup yields CDR1 LNHDA and CDR2 SQIVND (reference sequence). CDR3 protein: CASRPWGTQETQYF. The CDR3 DNA follows: TGTGCCAGTAGACCTTGGGGGACACAAGAGACCCAGTACTTC. The full variable domain, its missing parts supplied by reference TRBV19 and TRBJ2-5, is DGGITQSPKYLFRKEGQNVTLSCEQNLNHDAMYWYRQDPGQGLRLIYYSQIVNDFQKGDIAEGYSVSREKKESFPLTVTSAQKNPTAFYLCASRPWGTQETQYFGPGTRLLVL.

The V and J genes are TRBV25-1 and TRBJ1-3; 8 bases line up with TRBD1. Germline V gives CDR1 MGHDK, CDR2 SYGVNS. The CDR3 consists of 15 residues. V shed 3 bases, J shed 1 base, and the junction held 2 bases outside the gene matches. CDR3 amino acids: CASSEQGASGNTIYF. CDR3 sequence (DNA): TGTGCCAGCAGTGAGCAGGGGGCGTCTGGAAACACCATATATTTT.